This T cell receptor beta chain was retrieved from a study of early T cells in non-severe SARS-CoV-2 infection. Study-wide background: Whole-blood bulk RNA, unsorted, was sequenced, and chains were unpaired.

This clonotype was recorded a few times. Its antigen remains unidentified. This CDR3 comprises 14 residues. Trimming pared 2 bases from V and 0 bases from J, leaving 9 bases between. Germline CDR1 is SGHRS and CDR2 is YFSETQ. The TCR library protocol attached unique molecular identifiers to the individual cDNA molecules. MiXCR, applied by TCRdb to the 5' RACE reads, yields one record per CDR3 protein. The table records under 45,000 distinct CDR3 sequences, approximately 8% of them present only once. Overall study findings and caveats: VDJdb-based matching was biased toward anti-spike CD8 responses and missed private and CD4 specificities.

V usage is TRBV5-1 and J usage is TRBJ2-7; maybe TRBD1 (5 bases). The sample here was whole blood, taken at baseline. The sequence derives from an adult who was a healthcare worker with PCR-confirmed SARS-CoV-2 infection or an uninfected control (not recorded which). CDR3 nucleotide sequence: TGCGCCAGCAGCTTCACAGGAGACTCCTACGAGCAGTACTTC. Amino acids: CASSFTGDSYEQYF.